The rows below give T cell receptor beta chains drawn from one sample of a study of cytomegalovirus exposure and HLA in healthy donors. Assay: immunoSEQ multiplex PCR; the TCRdb copy retains only in-frame clones and omits some. The data contain around 250,000 clones, roughly 90% of them singletons. The sample taken for sequencing was PBMCs. All receptors derive from a woman between 18 and 29 years old in good health and CMV-seronegative. CDR3s include the opening cysteine and the closing phenylalanine or tryptophan. The D gene is left open where the match is weak. A row's size may be missing; if present it is once, few, many or a size class.

clone size	V gene	D gene	J gene	CDR3 protein	CDR3 DNA
.	TRBV2	.	TRBJ1-2	CASSDGEVYGYTF	TGTGCCAGCAGTGACGGGGAAGTTTATGGCTACACCTTC
once	TRBV28	.	TRBJ1-4	CASTGNPNEKLFF	TGTGCCAGCACGGGGAACCCTAATGAAAAACTGTTTTTT
.	TRBV5-4	.	TRBJ2-2	CASSSFSVTGELFF	TGTGCCAGCAGCTCCTTTAGTGTCACCGGGGAGCTGTTTTTT
.	TRBV5-1	TRBD1	TRBJ1-1	CASSSRTGGVTEAFF	TGCGCCAGCAGCTCACGGACAGGGGGGGTCACTGAAGCTTTCTTT
.	TRBV7-9	TRBD2	TRBJ2-1	CASSLVAGLAGASYNEQFF	TGTGCCAGCAGCTTAGTGGCCGGACTAGCGGGGGCCTCCTACAATGAGCAGTTCTTC
.	TRBV2	TRBD2	TRBJ2-7	CASGKSGASYEQYF	TGTGCCAGCGGGAAGAGCGGGGCCTCCTACGAGCAGTACTTC
.	TRBV6-1	TRBD2	TRBJ2-3	CASSVSGGAADTQYF	TGTGCCAGCAGTGTTAGCGGGGGGGCCGCAGATACGCAGTATTTT
once	TRBV7-9	.	TRBJ2-5	CASSLPGLETQYF	TGTGCCAGCAGCTTACCCGGGTTAGAGACCCAGTACTTC
.	TRBV9	.	TRBJ1-1	CASIPQGYTEAFF	TGTGCCAGCATCCCGCAGGGATACACTGAAGCTTTCTTT
.	TRBV6-1	.	TRBJ1-5	CASSEQDNQPQHF	TGTGCCAGCAGTGAACAGGACAATCAGCCCCAGCATTTT
.	TRBV13	TRBD2	TRBJ2-1	CASSSSGAYNEQFF	TGTGCCAGCAGCTCCAGCGGGGCATACAATGAGCAGTTCTTC
.	TRBV28	.	TRBJ1-2	CFAGRPNYGYTF	TGTTTTGCAGGGAGGCCTAACTATGGCTACACCTTC
.	TRBV9	TRBD1	TRBJ1-2	CASSTPGTDYGYTF	TGTGCCAGCAGCACCCCCGGGACAGATTATGGCTACACCTTC
once	TRBV28	.	TRBJ1-1	CASSFVGGALTEAFF	TGTGCCAGCAGTTTCGTTGGGGGGGCGCTCACTGAAGCTTTCTTT
.	TRBV28	.	TRBJ2-3	CASSLGGGADTQYF	TGTGCCAGCAGTTTAGGAGGGGGCGCAGATACGCAGTATTTT
.	TRBV29-1	.	TRBJ1-1	CSVVGLEGTEAFF	TGCAGCGTTGTGGGCTTGGAGGGCACTGAAGCTTTCTTT
.	TRBV28	.	TRBJ2-7	CASSLHFGGLSEQYF	TGTGCCAGCAGTTTGCACTTCGGGGGGCTATCCGAGCAGTACTTC
.	TRBV28	.	TRBJ1-2	CASRYGQSYGYTF	TGTGCCAGCAGATATGGACAGAGCTATGGCTACACCTTC
.	TRBV5-4	.	TRBJ2-6	CASSLSTTGFWANVLTF	TGTGCCAGCAGCTTGTCGACCACAGGCTTCTGGGCCAACGTCCTGACTTTC
.	TRBV2	.	TRBJ2-4	CASGGAVAKNIQYF	TGTGCCAGCGGAGGGGCCGTAGCCAAAAACATTCAGTACTTC
.	TRBV7-3	.	TRBJ1-1	CASSSQRNTEAFF	TGTGCCAGCAGCTCACAGAGGAACACTGAAGCTTTCTTT